The 11 T cell receptor beta chains given below trace back to one sample, sequenced in a study of cytomegalovirus exposure and HLA in healthy donors (dated by TCRdb to about 2017). Library preparation was by the immunoSEQ multiplex PCR assay. A mixture of 60 forward primers for TCR Vbeta segments and 13 reverse primers for TCR Jbeta segments was used in the multiplex PCR. What TCRdb holds here is the immuneACCESS table cut down to in-frame rearrangements. Part of the clones is not present; checked against another copy, under half of the missing clones reflect an unresolved V gene, and the others are unexplained. For this sample there are approximately 160,000 clones; about 84% appear just once. The top ten constitute 4.8% of the sample. Input material: PBMCs. The source of these receptors is a man between 18 and 35 years old in good health and CMV-seronegative.

This clone was seen just once. The gene calls are TRBV5-6 and TRBJ2-7; TRBD2 agrees at 9 bases. Germline lookup yields CDR1 SGHDT and CDR2 YYEEEE. J gave up 6 bases and V 2 bases, and 6 bases lay outside the gene matches. This CDR3 is 14 amino acids long. The CDR3 sequence: CASSLRLAGTEQYF. The CDR3 nucleotides read TGTGCCAGCAGCTTACGTCTAGCGGGAACCGAGCAGTACTTC.

Comments on this clone: One end of the junction varies from germline; a read error may be responsible. The V gene is TRBV7-7, the J gene TRBJ1-1; 7 bases match TRBD1. CDR3 length equals 14 residues. Germline assignment: CDR1 SSHAT and CDR2 FNYEAQ (reference sequence). The DNA for the CDR3 is TGTGCTAGCAGCCCCTACAGGGGGAACACTGAAGCTTTCTTT. Encoded protein: CASSPYRGNTEAFF.

The gene calls are TRBV19 and TRBJ1-2; 7 bases match TRBD1. The CDR3 spans 14 residues. The V gene end was trimmed by 5 bases and the J gene end by 7 bases; junction bases not matched to a gene: 10. Germline V gene lookup returns CDR1 LNHDA and CDR2 SQIVND (reference sequence). The CDR3 loop reads CASSALTGYGGYTF. The CDR3 bases are TGTGCCAGTAGTGCCCTGACAGGGTATGGTGGCTACACCTTC. The complete variable domain, with remaining parts taken from reference TRBV19 and TRBJ1-2, reads DGGITQSPKYLFRKEGQNVTLSCEQNLNHDAMYWYRQDPGQGLRLIYYSQIVNDFQKGDIAEGYSVSREKKESFPLTVTSAQKNPTAFYLCASSALTGYGGYTFGSGTRLTVV.

The chain has TRBV9 and TRBJ2-1, with 8 bases aligning to TRBD2. CDR1 SGDLS and CDR2 YYNGEE come from the germline V gene. This CDR3 has 15 amino acids. With 2 bases clipped from V and 2 bases from J, the junction kept 3 bases outside the gene matches. In DNA, the CDR3 is TGTGCCAGCAGCGTCAGCGGGAGTGCCTACAATGAGCAGTTCTTC. Translated, it gives CASSVSGSAYNEQFF.

The chain couples TRBV7-8 to TRBJ2-5; no firm D call. V was pared by 1 base and J by 0 bases, with 12 bases between. The length of the CDR3 is 16 residues. Germline loops: CDR1 SGHVS, CDR2 FQNEAQ. Written as DNA, the CDR3 is TGTGCCAGCAGCTTAGGCTTGCGGTCGTACCAAGAGACCCAGTACTTC. Amino acid sequence: CASSLGLRSYQETQYF.

In this sample, this clone turned up a few times. For the CDR3, the DNA is TGTGCCAGCAGTGGCGGGCAATCCGCTTTCTTT. Protein: CASSGGQSAFF. The chain couples TRBV6-5 to TRBJ1-1; D is unclear. This CDR3 comprises 11 residues. Germline assignment: CDR1 MNHEY and CDR2 SVGAGI. V lost 5 bases to trimming and J lost 11 bases, with 12 bases between them.

The V call is TRBV29-1, the J call TRBJ2-3; TRBD1 aligns across 7 bases. This CDR3 contains 14 residues. Germline trimming cut 7 bases from V and 0 bases from J; bases unmatched to any gene: 7. Germline-derived CDR1 and CDR2 are SQVTM and ANQGSEA. CDR3 sequence reads: CSAGDRFSTDTQYF. CDR3 DNA sequence: TGCAGCGCCGGGGACAGATTTAGCACAGATACGCAGTATTTT.

The chain combines TRBV28 with TRBJ1-2; 12 bases line up with TRBD1. The CDR3 totals 14 residues. Trimming cost V 6 bases and J 8 bases; bases outside gene matches: 7. The germline gives CDR1 MDHEN, CDR2 SYDVKM. The CDR3 region has the DNA TGTGCCAGCAGCCCGGGACAGGGGGCAAAAGGCTACACCTTC. It specifies CASSPGQGAKGYTF.

As concerns this clone: Other DNA sequences in the sample encode the same CDR3. This chain connects TRBV19 to TRBJ2-7; the D gene is possibly TRBD1 (6 bases). Deletions cut 5 bases from V and 3 bases from J, with 8 bases between. The CDR3 has 12 residues. Per the germline V gene, CDR1 is LNHDA and CDR2 is SQIVND (reference sequence). The CDR3 bases are TGTGCCAGTAGTGCACAGGGCTACGAGCAGTACTTC. It encodes CASSAQGYEQYF.

This clone has just a few counts. The chain is built from TRBV6-5 and TRBJ2-2, with 7 bases lining up with TRBD1. This CDR3 is built from 14 residues. CDR1 and CDR2 from the germline V gene are MNHEY and SVGAGI. Trimming removed 6 bases from V and 6 bases from J; junction bases left unmatched: 7. The CDR3 reads CASRNRGVSGELFF. In DNA, the CDR3 is TGTGCCAGCAGGAACAGGGGTGTATCCGGGGAGCTGTTTTTT.

The V call is TRBV9, the J call TRBJ1-2; 7 bases agree with TRBD1. The CDR3 sequence is 17 residues long. In germline, CDR1 is SGDLS, CDR2 YYNGEE. V shed 5 bases, J shed 3 bases, and the junction held 16 bases outside the gene matches. The CDR3 loop is CASSYTERAGGYYGYTF. The CDR3 nucleotides read TGTGCCAGCAGTTATACAGAGAGGGCAGGGGGTTACTATGGCTACACCTTC.